This TCR beta chain came from a study of T-cell memory formation after mild COVID-19. About the research overall: Each donor largely had its own TCR clusters. Study observations and caveats: Memory from before infection featured some responding clones, which suggests cross-reactive memory joined.

With 4 bases removed from V and 4 bases from J, the gap between germline ends came to 23 bases. The CDR3 spans 16 residues. Germline V lookup: CDR1 SQVTM, CDR2 ANQGSEA. To note about this clonotype: Its antigen is unidentified.

Via MiXCR, TCRdb re-called the 5' RACE reads, giving one row per CDR3 protein. The repertoire holds 150,000 or so distinct CDR3 sequences, with approximately 15% as singletons. The specimen was PBMCs or a T cell subset sorted from them (not recorded which). The receptor's source is an adult woman who had mild COVID-19 (a few samples of this study predate the infection). Cell type and time point are not known. The chain recombines TRBV29-1 with TRBJ2-7; D is unresolved. The DNA of the CDR3 is TGCAGCGTTGGGGCCTCTTCCTTGTCGACGAGGTACGAGCAGTACTTC. It codes for CSVGASSLSTRYEQYF.